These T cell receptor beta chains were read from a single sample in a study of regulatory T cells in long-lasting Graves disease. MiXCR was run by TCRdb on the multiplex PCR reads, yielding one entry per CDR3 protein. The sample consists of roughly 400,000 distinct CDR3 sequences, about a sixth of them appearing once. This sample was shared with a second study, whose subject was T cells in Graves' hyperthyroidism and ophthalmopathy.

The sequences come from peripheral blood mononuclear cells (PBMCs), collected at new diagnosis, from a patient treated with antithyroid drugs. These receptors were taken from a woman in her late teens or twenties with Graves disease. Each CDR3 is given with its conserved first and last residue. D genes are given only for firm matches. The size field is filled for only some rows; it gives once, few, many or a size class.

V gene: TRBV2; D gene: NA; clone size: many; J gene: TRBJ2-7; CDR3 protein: CASSEKREQYF; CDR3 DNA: TGTGCCAGCAGTGAAAAGCGCGAGCAGTACTTC
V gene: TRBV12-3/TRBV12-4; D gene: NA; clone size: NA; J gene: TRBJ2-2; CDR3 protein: CAEGLNTGELFF; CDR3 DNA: TGTGCCGAGGGACTGAACACCGGGGAGCTGTTTTTT
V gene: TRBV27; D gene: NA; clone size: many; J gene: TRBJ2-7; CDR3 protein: CASSSPLNYEQYF; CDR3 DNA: TGTGCCAGCAGTTCTCCCCTCAACTACGAGCAGTACTTC
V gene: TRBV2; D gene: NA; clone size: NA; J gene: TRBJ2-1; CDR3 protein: CASSDLLLGNEQFF; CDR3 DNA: TGTGCCAGCAGTGACCTCTTACTAGGCAATGAGCAGTTCTTC
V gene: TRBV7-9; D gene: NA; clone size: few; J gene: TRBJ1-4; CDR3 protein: CASSSRMEKLFF; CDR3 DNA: TGTGCCAGCAGCAGCCGCATGGAAAAACTGTTTTTT
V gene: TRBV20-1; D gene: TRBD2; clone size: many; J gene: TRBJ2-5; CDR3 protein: CSANLAGVNQETQYF; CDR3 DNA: TGCAGTGCTAACTTAGCGGGAGTGAACCAAGAGACCCAGTACTTC
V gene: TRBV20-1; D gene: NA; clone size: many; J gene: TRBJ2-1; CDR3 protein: CSANGHRRQFF; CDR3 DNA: TGCAGTGCTAACGGACACCGGCGGCAGTTCTTC
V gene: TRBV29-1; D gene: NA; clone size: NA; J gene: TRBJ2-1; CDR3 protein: CSVVVYSYNEQFF; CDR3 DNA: TGCAGCGTTGTAGTTTACTCCTACAATGAGCAGTTCTTC
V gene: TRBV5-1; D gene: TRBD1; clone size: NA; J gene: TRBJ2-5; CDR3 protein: CASSPTPYRGHPQETQYF; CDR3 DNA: TGCGCCAGCAGCCCCACCCCATACAGGGGACACCCTCAAGAGACCCAGTACTTC
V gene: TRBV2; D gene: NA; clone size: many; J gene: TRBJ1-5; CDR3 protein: CASTSRGNQPQHF; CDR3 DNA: TGTGCCAGCACCTCCCGGGGGAATCAGCCCCAGCATTTT
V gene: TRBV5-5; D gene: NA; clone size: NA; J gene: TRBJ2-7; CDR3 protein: CASSLEDSNYEQYF; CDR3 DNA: TGTGCCAGCAGCTTGGAAGACAGTAACTACGAGCAGTACTTC
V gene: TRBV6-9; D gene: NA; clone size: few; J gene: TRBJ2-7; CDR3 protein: CASSYEGEYEQYF; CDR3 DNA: TGTGCCAGCAGTTACGAGGGGGAGTACGAGCAGTACTTC
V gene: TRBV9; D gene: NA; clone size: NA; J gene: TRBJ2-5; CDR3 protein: CASSSTGYSVETQYF; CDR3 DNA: TGTGCCAGCAGCAGTACAGGGTATAGCGTGGAGACCCAGTACTTC
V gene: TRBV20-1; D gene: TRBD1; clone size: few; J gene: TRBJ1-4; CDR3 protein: CSAPDRGEKLFF; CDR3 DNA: TGCAGTGCTCCCGACAGGGGCGAAAAACTGTTTTTT
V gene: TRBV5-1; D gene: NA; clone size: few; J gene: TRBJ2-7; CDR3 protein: CASSSTGTPYEQYF; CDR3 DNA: TGCGCCAGCAGCTCGACTGGTACCCCCTACGAGCAGTACTTC
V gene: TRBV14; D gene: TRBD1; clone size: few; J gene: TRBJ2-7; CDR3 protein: CASSQVGQDRTYEQYF; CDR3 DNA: TGTGCCAGCAGCCAAGTCGGGCAGGACAGGACCTACGAGCAGTACTTC
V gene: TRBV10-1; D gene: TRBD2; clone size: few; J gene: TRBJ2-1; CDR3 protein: CASSETSGFNEQFF; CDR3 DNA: TGCGCCAGCAGTGAAACTAGCGGGTTCAATGAGCAGTTCTTC
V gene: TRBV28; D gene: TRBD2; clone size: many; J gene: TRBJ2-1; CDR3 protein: CASREGLAVSYNEQFF; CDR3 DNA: TGTGCCAGCAGGGAGGGACTAGCGGTCTCCTACAATGAGCAGTTCTTC
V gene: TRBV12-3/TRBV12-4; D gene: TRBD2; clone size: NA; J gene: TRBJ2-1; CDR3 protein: CASSLPGTSGRVEQFF; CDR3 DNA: TGTGCCAGCAGTTTACCGGGGACTAGCGGGAGGGTTGAGCAGTTCTTC
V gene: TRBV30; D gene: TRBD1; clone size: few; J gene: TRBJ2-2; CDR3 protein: CAWIFAPGQGDTGELFF; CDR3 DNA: TGTGCCTGGATTTTCGCCCCGGGACAGGGCGACACCGGGGAGCTGTTTTTT
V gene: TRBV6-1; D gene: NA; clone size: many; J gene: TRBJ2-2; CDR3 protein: CASNWELNTGELFF; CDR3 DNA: TGTGCCAGCAACTGGGAGTTAAACACCGGGGAGCTGTTTTTT
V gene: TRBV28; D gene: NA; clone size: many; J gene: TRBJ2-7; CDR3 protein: CASSLMALQYF; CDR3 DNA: TGTGCCAGCAGTTTAATGGCCCTCCAGTACTTC
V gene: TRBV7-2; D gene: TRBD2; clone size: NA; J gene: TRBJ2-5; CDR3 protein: CASSLLAGGTQETQYF; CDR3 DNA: TGTGCCAGCAGCTTACTAGCGGGAGGTACCCAAGAGACCCAGTACTTC
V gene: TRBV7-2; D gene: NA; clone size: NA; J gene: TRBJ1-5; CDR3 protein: CASSLTRQNNQPQHF; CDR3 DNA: TGTGCCAGCAGCCTTACGAGGCAGAACAATCAGCCCCAGCATTTT
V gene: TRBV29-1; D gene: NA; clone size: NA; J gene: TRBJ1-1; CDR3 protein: CSVEKPTNTEAFF; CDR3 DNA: TGCAGCGTTGAAAAGCCGACTAACACTGAAGCTTTCTTT
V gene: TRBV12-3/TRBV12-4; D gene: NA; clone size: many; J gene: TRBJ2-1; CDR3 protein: CASSAPPHTGNEQFF; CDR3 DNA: TGTGCCAGCAGTGCCCCCCCTCATACGGGCAATGAGCAGTTCTTC
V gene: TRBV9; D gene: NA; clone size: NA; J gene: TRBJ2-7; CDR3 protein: CASSSYPGPYEQYF; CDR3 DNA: TGTGCCAGCAGCTCATACCCTGGGCCCTACGAGCAGTACTTC
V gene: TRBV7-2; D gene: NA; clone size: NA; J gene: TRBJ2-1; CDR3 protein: CASSISDEQFF; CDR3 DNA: TGTGCCAGCAGCATAAGCGATGAGCAGTTCTTC